Listed here is a single T cell receptor (beta chain). The antigen is undetermined. The sample comes from a study of T cell responses to AZD1222 COVID-19 vaccine. Findings and caveats of the study: Seropositive at baseline were only six or seven AZD1222 recipients.

The germline V and J ends were trimmed by 0 bases and 7 bases, with 19 bases remaining between them. Germline CDR1 is LGHNA and CDR2 is YNFKEQ. The CDR3 spans 17 residues. Clones were sequenced by immunoSEQ multiplex PCR, and TCRdb holds only the in-frame ones, with some missing. The sample carries 100,000 or so clones, less than 95% recorded once. The receptor was derived from an adult in good health. The chain employs TRBV4-2 and TRBJ1-5; no clear D. Sequencing used peripheral blood, obtained on day 0 of AZD1222 vaccination. CDR3 nucleotide sequence: TGTGCCAGCAGCCAAGAAGGCTGGTTAGGAGTAGGGCAGCCCCAGCATTTT. Protein: CASSQEGWLGVGQPQHF.